Here is one T cell receptor (beta chain) with its context. Its target is unknown. TCRdb processed the reads anew with MiXCR; each CDR3 protein has one entry. The sample consists of approximately 400,000 distinct CDR3 sequences, roughly 30% of them appearing once. These data originate in a study of T cell repertoires in cytomegalovirus infection. Study as a whole: Through public TCR beta signatures, both CMV infection and matching HLA type were indicated. Study-wide points: The study found HLA-C-restricted CMV-specific TCR beta clonotypes dominating the ex vivo response. Cumulative frequency of public TCR beta families picked out carriers of CMV plus the relevant HLA.

The V end was cut by 0 bases, the J end by 6 bases, with 11 bases between. Germline V gene lookup returns CDR1 MDHEN and CDR2 SYDVKM. The CDR3 length is 14 residues. This clonotype originated in a human donor in good health (CMV status not recorded). Some clones in this sample may be carry-over from other donors' samples. The material sequenced was PBMCs. J is TRBJ1-2 and V is TRBV28, with D possibly TRBD1 on 6 matching bases. CDR3 loop: CASSLWGAGDGYTF. For the CDR3, the DNA is TGTGCCAGCAGTTTATGGGGGGCGGGGGATGGCTACACCTTC.